This TCR beta chain was captured by sequencing in a study of T cells in localized non-small cell lung cancer. TCRdb's copy holds only in-frame clones and misses some; the assay was immunoSEQ multiplex PCR. The sample lists some 24,000 clones, roughly nine tenths seen once, with nearly 15% in the top ten. Findings and caveats of the study: Since sequencing was restricted to only one region of the tumor, intratumor heterogeneity remains a possibility. Uninvolved adjacent lung showed higher T cell clonality than tumor. Detection in adjacent lung was observed for a median around 59 of the top 100 tumor clones.

To note about this clone: Its antigen is unidentified.

The CDR3 length is 15 residues. V was cut by 0 bases and J by 1 base, with 7 bases left in between. Germline assignment: CDR1 LNHDA and CDR2 SQIVND (reference sequence). The source of this sequence is a man between 40 and 75 years old with stage III squamous cell lung carcinoma. The input for sequencing was peripheral blood, taken before any cancer treatment. This sequence joins TRBV19 and TRBJ1-5, with D tentatively TRBD1 (5 bases). CDR3 bases: TGTGCCAGTAGTATAGATCGACAGAGCAATCAGCCCCAGCATTTT. It is translated as CASSIDRQSNQPQHF.